A single sample gave rise to the 7 T cell receptor beta chains below, sequenced in a study of regulatory T cells in long-lasting Graves disease. Libraries of TCR beta came from iRepertoire HTBI primers plus Arm-PCR of CDR3 regions. TCRdb passed the multiplex PCR reads through MiXCR, listing each CDR3 protein once. The top ten clones hold just over 20% of a sample with more than 300,000 distinct CDR3 sequences, 15% to 20% of them seen once. Time point given: newly diagnosed GD, antithyroid drugs for less than 3 months. TCR sequences were obtained from RNA taken from PBMCs. Another study also made use of these data, one on T cells in Graves' hyperthyroidism and ophthalmopathy.

The starting material was peripheral blood mononuclear cells (PBMCs), obtained at new diagnosis, from a patient treated with antithyroid drugs. Source of these receptors: a woman between 18 and 29 years old with Graves disease.

There are many counts of this clonotype. The rearrangement uses TRBV5-1 and TRBJ1-1; D is undetermined. The V and J ends lost 6 bases and 0 bases respectively, with 12 bases between them. The CDR3 extends over 14 amino acids. Germline assignment: CDR1 SGHRS and CDR2 YFSETQ. The CDR3 reads CASKLSVVNTEAFF. The CDR3 coding sequence is TGCGCCAGCAAACTATCGGTGGTGAACACTGAAGCTTTCTTT.

V and J are TRBV19 and TRBJ1-1; 8 positions agree with TRBD1. This CDR3 comprises 14 residues. Germline CDR1 is LNHDA and CDR2 is SQIVND (reference sequence). V trimming: 7 bases; J trimming: 13 bases; junction bases outside the gene matches: 17. In nucleotides, the CDR3 is TGTGCCAGTAAGTCCTTAAAACGGGACAGGAAAGTTTTCTTT. Amino acids: CASKSLKRDRKVFF.

This clonotype has ten or more counts. V is TRBV7-2 and J is TRBJ2-1; 7 bases fit TRBD2. Per the germline V gene, CDR1 is SGHTA and CDR2 is FQGNSA. Trimming at V came to 8 bases and at J to 1 base, leaving 5 bases not matched to a gene. The CDR3 is made up of 14 amino acids. The CDR3 bases are TGTGCCAGCCGAGAGCGGGGTTCCTACAATGAGCAGTTCTTC. It is translated as CASRERGSYNEQFF.

This clonotype has a count of ten or more. The chain uses TRBV28 and TRBJ2-7; no definite D call. This CDR3 is built from 10 residues. Germline V gene sequence: CDR1 MDHEN, CDR2 SYDVKM. Trimming took 3 bases from V and 5 from J, leaving 2 bases between them. This CDR3 reads CASSFNEQYF. The CDR3 DNA reads TGTGCCAGCAGTTTTAACGAGCAGTACTTC. The complete variable domain, with remaining parts taken from reference TRBV28 and TRBJ2-7, reads DVKVTQSSRYLVKRTGEKVFLECVQDMDHENMFWYRQDPGLGLRLIYFSYDVKMKEKGDIPEGYSVSREKKERFSLILESASTNQTSMYLCASSFNEQYFGPGTRLTVT.

V is TRBV19 and J is TRBJ2-7; possible D gene TRBD1, 6 bases. The CDR3 is 14 residues long. Deletions cut 5 bases from V and 2 bases from J, with 13 bases between. Germline V lookup: CDR1 LNHDA, CDR2 SQIVND (reference sequence). The CDR3 region is CASSFRKGAYEQYF. The CDR3 region has the DNA TGTGCCAGTAGTTTCCGAAAGGGGGCCTACGAGCAGTACTTC.

This clonotype was detected many times. The chain is built from TRBV20-1 and TRBJ1-1; 11 bases align to TRBD1. The ends lost 7 bases at V and 5 bases at J; junction bases unmatched: 6. The CDR3 length is 13 residues. The germline V gene has CDR1 DFQATT and CDR2 SNEGSKA (reference sequence). The CDR3 loop reads CSVHGQGATEAFF. CDR3 bases: TGCAGTGTTCACGGACAGGGGGCGACTGAAGCTTTCTTT.

This clonotype was observed many times. J is TRBJ2-3 and V is TRBV30; TRBD2 matches 7 bases. Trimming cost V 4 bases and J 0 bases; bases outside gene matches: 1. Germline loops: CDR1 GTSNPN, CDR2 SVGIG (reference sequence). CDR3 length: 13 residues. CDR3 region: CAWNSGSTDTQYF. The CDR3 DNA reads TGTGCCTGGAATAGCGGGAGCACAGATACGCAGTATTTT.